One TCR beta chain is described in this entry. Its antigen is not known. Trimming removed 5 bases from V and 5 bases from J, with 9 bases in between. From germline, CDR1 is PRHDT and CDR2 FYEKMQ (reference sequence). The CDR3 loop spans 12 amino acids. These data are taken from a study of cytomegalovirus exposure and HLA in healthy donors. While the first cohort had 500 to 700 subjects, the donors belonged to the separate validation cohort of over a hundred subjects. Findings of the study overall: Clusters of TCRs from the first cohort tended to co-occur in the 90 to 150 validation repertoires (as a later analysis found). The listing of some 170 TCR beta chains classed them as cytomegalovirus-associated.

Assay used: immunoSEQ multiplex PCR; TCRdb lists only in-frame clones, some missing. The sample yields 260,000 or so clones, less than 95% seen once. The sequencing input was PBMCs. The TCR originated in a woman younger than 45 in good health and CMV-seronegative. V and J are TRBV13 and TRBJ2-5; D remains unclear. The CDR3 sequence is CASSVLRETQYF. CDR3 nucleotides: TGTGCCAGCAGCGTTTTGAGGGAGACCCAGTACTTC.